The rows below give T cell receptor beta chains drawn from one sample of a study of control samples from healthy donors and cancer patients. Generated by immunoSEQ multiplex PCR, the TCRdb table keeps only in-frame clones and is missing some. The data hold approximately 170,000 clones, with about 90% observed a single time. The sequencing sample was made of blood. All receptors come from a woman in her thirties in good health. Each CDR3 is given with its conserved first and last residue. Fields, in order: J gene, V gene, CDR3 length, D gene, clone size, CDR3 DNA, CDR3 protein. A D gene is named only where the DNA matches it firmly. Not every row has a clone size; where given, it reads once, few, many or a size class.

TRBJ1-6 TRBV7-9 15 TRBD1 - TGTGCCAGCAGTTCGCCTCAGGGGGCTAATTCACCCCTCCACTTT CASSSPQGANSPLHF
TRBJ1-1 TRBV5-1 16 - - TGCGCCAGCAGCTACAACGTGAGACGCATGAACACTGAAGCTTTCTTT CASSYNVRRMNTEAFF
TRBJ2-3 TRBV19 15 TRBD2 - TGTGCCAGTAGTATAACTAGCGGGAGCACAGATACGCAGTATTTT CASSITSGSTDTQYF
TRBJ2-5 TRBV9 13 - - TGTGCCAGCAGCGTTAGTTCCCAGGAGACCCAGTACTTC CASSVSSQETQYF
TRBJ1-1 TRBV29-1 14 - - TGCAGCGTTGAGACCCTAGGCGGAAACACTGAAGCTTTCTTT CSVETLGGNTEAFF
TRBJ2-3 TRBV23-1 15 - - TGCGCCAGCAGTCACTCGCCCCGGAGCACAGATACGCGGTATTTT CASSHSPRSTDTRYF
TRBJ2-1 TRBV28 19 TRBD2 - TGTGCCAGCAGCCGTCCTAGCGGAGTTACAAAGAGCAGAGGGAATGAGCAGTTCTTC CASSRPSGVTKSRGNEQFF
TRBJ1-5 TRBV5-4 15 - - TGTGCCAGCAGCTCGGAAGGGGGACTTCTACAGCCCCAGCATTTT CASSSEGGLLQPQHF
TRBJ1-1 TRBV9 15 - - TGTGCCAGCAGCGTATCCCCGGGGCAAGACACTGAAGCTTTCTTT CASSVSPGQDTEAFF
TRBJ1-4 TRBV12-3/TRBV12-4 11 - few TGTGCCAGCACCTGGGGGGAAAAACTGTTTTTT CASTWGEKLFF
TRBJ2-4 TRBV4-1 16 TRBD1 - TGCGCCAGCAGCCAAGCTCACAGGGGGAGTGGGAACATTCAGTACTTC CASSQAHRGSGNIQYF
TRBJ2-1 TRBV28 13 TRBD2 - TGTGCCAGCAGTTTAGGTGGGGGGGATGAGCAGTTCTTC CASSLGGGDEQFF
TRBJ2-7 TRBV6-5 16 - - TGTGCCAGCAGTTTCGGCCTGACGACCGTCTCCTACGAGCAGTACTTC CASSFGLTTVSYEQYF
TRBJ1-4 TRBV5-1 15 - - TGCGCCAGCAGCTCGACAGGTTTGTCTAATGAAAAACTGTTTTTT CASSSTGLSNEKLFF
TRBJ1-4 TRBV24-1 12 - - TGTGCCACCAGTCCAGGGAATGAAAAACTGTTTTTT CATSPGNEKLFF
TRBJ2-3 TRBV4-1 17 - - TGCGCCAGCAGCCAAGTCCAGACAGGTCTGGGCCCAGATACGCAGTATTTT CASSQVQTGLGPDTQYF
TRBJ2-1 TRBV7-2 13 - - TGTGCCAGCAGCTTACCACAGTTCAATGAGCAGTTCTTC CASSLPQFNEQFF
TRBJ1-1 TRBV9 10 - - TGTGCCAGCAGCGCCACTGAAGCTTTCTTT CASSATEAFF
TRBJ2-5 TRBV9 15 - - TGTGCCAGCGCCGATTTGTTGGAGGGCCAAGAGACCCAGTACTTC CASADLLEGQETQYF
TRBJ1-1 TRBV6-2/TRBV6-3 15 - - TGTGCCAGCAGTTACGGGGGGACTTCAAACACTGAAGCTTTCTTT CASSYGGTSNTEAFF
TRBJ1-2 TRBV5-1 14 - - TGCGCCAGCAGCTTGGTACCGGGGGACTATGGCTACACCTTC CASSLVPGDYGYTF
TRBJ2-3 TRBV13 15 - - TGTGCCAGCAGCTTAGAGGGTAGCGGCACAGATACGCAGTATTTT CASSLEGSGTDTQYF
TRBJ2-1 TRBV24-1 15 - - TGTGCCACCAGTGATTTCGGGGGCCCCTACAATGAGCAGTTCTTC CATSDFGGPYNEQFF
TRBJ1-1 TRBV6-6 15 TRBD1 - TGTGCCAGCAGTTTGCCCGGGACAGGGTACGCTGAAGCTTTCTTT CASSLPGTGYAEAFF
TRBJ2-1 TRBV18 17 - - TGTGCCAGCTCACCACCGGGGTCGGGGCGCAGCTACAATGAGCAGTTCTTC CASSPPGSGRSYNEQFF
TRBJ2-5 TRBV6-6 14 - - TGTGCCAGCAGACACAGGGTTGGGATTGAGACCCAGTACTTC CASRHRVGIETQYF